The source of this T cell receptor (beta chain) is a study of blood T cell repertoires in COVID-19. Study summary: T cells, B-cell-depleted T cells, or PBMCs supplied cDNA or gDNA.

This clone was detected only once. Germline CDR1 reads SGHTA; CDR2 reads FQGNSA. The V end was cut by 4 bases, the J end by 11 bases, with 17 bases between. The CDR3 consists of 13 residues. The method was immunoSEQ multiplex PCR; TCRdb's version includes in-frame clones alone and lacks a portion of them. Among about 270,000 clones listed, roughly 82% were seen once. The gene calls are TRBV7-2 and TRBJ1-1; D is possibly TRBD1 (6 bases). The sequence was collected from a woman older than 75 with COVID-19, enrolled during active disease. Input material: peripheral blood. CDR3 DNA: TGTGCCAGCAGCTGGGGACAAGCTCTAGAGGCTTTCTTT. Translation gives CASSWGQALEAFF.